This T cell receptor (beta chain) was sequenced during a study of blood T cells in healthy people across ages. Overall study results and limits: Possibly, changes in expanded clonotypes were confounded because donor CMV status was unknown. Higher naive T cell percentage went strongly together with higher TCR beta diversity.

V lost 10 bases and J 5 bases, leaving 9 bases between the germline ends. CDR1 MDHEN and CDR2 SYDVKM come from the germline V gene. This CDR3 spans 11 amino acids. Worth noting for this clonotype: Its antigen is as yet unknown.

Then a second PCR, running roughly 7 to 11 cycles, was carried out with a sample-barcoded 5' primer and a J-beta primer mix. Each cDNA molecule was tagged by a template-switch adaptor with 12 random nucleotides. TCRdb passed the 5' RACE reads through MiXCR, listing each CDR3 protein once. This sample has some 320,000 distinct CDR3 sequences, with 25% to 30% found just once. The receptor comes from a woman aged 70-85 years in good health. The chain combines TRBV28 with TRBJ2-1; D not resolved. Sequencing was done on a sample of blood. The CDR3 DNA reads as TGTGCCACAAGGCATAACAATGAGCAGTTCTTC. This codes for CATRHNNEQFF.